The rows below give T cell receptor beta chains drawn from one sample of a study of blood T cell repertoires in COVID-19. Repertoires were generated with immunoSEQ multiplex PCR, while TCRdb's copy carries only in-frame clones and drops some. The data contain 87,000 or so clones, 75% to 90% of them singletons. Sequenced material: peripheral blood. Source of these receptors: a woman older than 75 with active or convalescent COVID-19. The CDR3 runs from the conserved cysteine through the conserved F or W. Fields, in order: V gene, J gene, clone size, D gene, CDR3 protein, CDR3 DNA. D genes are given only for firm matches. Some rows have no size entry. The others give once, few or many, or a class for an expanded clone.

TRBV7-2	TRBJ2-3	once	TRBD2	CASSPGTSLADTQYF	TGTGCCAGCAGCCCCGGGACTAGCCTCGCAGATACGCAGTATTTT
TRBV6-5	TRBJ2-2	few	NA	CASSWQRTGELFF	TGTGCCAGCAGTTGGCAGAGGACCGGGGAGCTGTTTTTT
TRBV4-1	TRBJ1-5	NA	TRBD1	CASSQVGDRGSPQHF	TGCGCCAGCAGCCAAGTGGGGGACAGGGGATCGCCCCAGCATTTT
TRBV28	TRBJ2-1	NA	TRBD1	CAGGQGGHNEQFF	TGTGCCGGCGGACAGGGAGGTCACAATGAGCAGTTCTTC
TRBV10-3	TRBJ1-2	NA	NA	CAISESGTKYGYTF	TGTGCCATCAGTGAGTCCGGGACAAAATATGGCTACACCTTC
TRBV5-1	TRBJ2-3	NA	TRBD1	CASSSSGQGTDTQYF	TGCGCCAGCAGCTCATCGGGACAGGGCACAGATACGCAGTATTTT
TRBV4-2	TRBJ2-3	once	NA	CASSQKLQASTQYF	TGTGCCAGCAGCCAAAAGCTACAGGCTTCTACGCAGTATTTT
TRBV27	TRBJ2-1	NA	NA	CASSSTLYNEQFF	TGTGCCAGCAGTTCGACATTATACAATGAGCAGTTCTTC
TRBV29-1	TRBJ1-1	NA	NA	CSVANLLGGTEAFF	TGCAGCGTTGCAAATCTCTTGGGAGGCACTGAAGCTTTCTTT
TRBV5-1	TRBJ2-7	once	NA	CASSLIQAPYEQYF	TGCGCCAGCAGCTTGATCCAGGCGCCCTACGAGCAGTACTTC
TRBV27	TRBJ1-6	NA	NA	CASSLDFQGQSSPLHF	TGTGCCAGCAGTTTAGATTTTCAGGGGCAGAGTTCACCCCTCCACTTT
TRBV5-1	TRBJ2-5	once	NA	CASSVDSNQETQYF	TGCGCCAGCAGCGTGGACAGCAACCAAGAGACCCAGTACTTC
TRBV19	TRBJ1-2	NA	NA	CASSIGGDSGISGYTF	TGTGCCAGTAGTATAGGAGGGGACTCGGGGATTTCTGGCTACACCTTC
TRBV30	TRBJ1-1	NA	NA	CAGSQGVNTEAFF	TGTGCCGGGTCACAGGGAGTGAACACTGAAGCTTTCTTT
TRBV7-8	TRBJ2-7	NA	TRBD1	CASSFTGGTGSYEQYF	TGTGCCAGCAGCTTTACGGGCGGGACAGGGTCCTACGAGCAGTACTTC
TRBV10-2	TRBJ2-5	NA	NA	CASRAGFETQYF	TGCGCCAGCAGGGCGGGATTTGAGACCCAGTACTTC
TRBV6-1	TRBJ2-7	NA	TRBD1	CASSDRGPYEQYF	TGTGCCAGCAGTGACAGGGGGCCTTACGAGCAGTACTTC